The next 17 T cell receptor beta chains were all read from a single sample in a study of cytomegalovirus exposure and HLA in healthy donors. 60 Vbeta and 13 Jbeta primers were used in PCR. The table came from immunoSEQ multiplex PCR; TCRdb's copy has only in-frame clones and leaves some out. This sample has tens of thousands of clones, with around 64% found just once. Sequences were obtained from PBMCs. These receptors were obtained from a middle-aged man in good health and CMV-seropositive.

This clone showed up just a few times. The rearrangement links TRBV9 to TRBJ2-2; no clear D. The germline V gene encodes CDR1 SGDLS and CDR2 YYNGEE. The CDR3 spans 15 residues. V shed 1 base and J shed 0 bases, with 7 bases lying between them. The CDR3 loop is CASSVTVSNTGELFF. The CDR3 DNA reads TGTGCCAGCAGCGTAACAGTATCGAACACCGGGGAGCTGTTTTTT.

This clone has a handful of counts. The J gene is TRBJ1-1, the V gene TRBV19; the D gene is possibly TRBD1 (5 bases). Germline V gives CDR1 LNHDA, CDR2 SQIVND (reference sequence). CDR3 length: 16 amino acids. Between the trimmed V and J ends, which lost 4 bases and 0 bases, there was a span of 15 bases. The CDR3 region is CASSKRDGPLNTEAFF. CDR3 DNA sequence: TGTGCCAGTAGTAAGCGGGACGGACCCTTGAACACTGAAGCTTTCTTT. The full variable domain, in which reference TRBV19 and TRBJ1-1 provide the parts outside the CDR3, is DGGITQSPKYLFRKEGQNVTLSCEQNLNHDAMYWYRQDPGQGLRLIYYSQIVNDFQKGDIAEGYSVSREKKESFPLTVTSAQKNPTAFYLCASSKRDGPLNTEAFFGQGTRLTVV.

The gene calls are TRBV7-9 and TRBJ2-7; D might be TRBD2 (5 bases). CDR3 length: 13 residues. Germline CDR1 is SEHNR and CDR2 is FQNEAQ (reference sequence). Trimming left V 1 base short and J 7 bases short, with 11 bases between. The CDR3: CASSLDTTGEQYF. DNA for the CDR3: TGTGCCAGCAGCTTAGACACTACGGGGGAGCAGTACTTC.

The chain combines TRBV28 with TRBJ1-5; a weak D match, TRBD1 (6 bases). CDR3 length: 15 residues. The V and J ends lost 2 bases and 4 bases respectively, with 12 bases between them. CDR1 is MDHEN, CDR2 SYDVKM, per germline. The CDR3 coding sequence is TGTGCCAGCAGTTTAGTACAGGGTGGTAATCAGCCCCAGCATTTT. Its protein product is CASSLVQGGNQPQHF. Variable domain in full (rest from reference TRBV28 and TRBJ1-5): DVKVTQSSRYLVKRTGEKVFLECVQDMDHENMFWYRQDPGLGLRLIYFSYDVKMKEKGDIPEGYSVSREKKERFSLILESASTNQTSMYLCASSLVQGGNQPQHFGDGTRLSIL.

V gene TRBV18 combines with J gene TRBJ2-5, with D tentatively TRBD2 (6 bases). Germline CDR1 reads KGHSH; CDR2 reads LQKENI. The length of the CDR3 is 14 residues. V gave up 1 base and J gave up 0 bases, with 6 bases separating them. CDR3 in DNA: TGTGCCAGCTCACCACGGAGGGACCAAGAGACCCAGTACTTC. It yields the protein CASSPRRDQETQYF.

V is TRBV9 and J is TRBJ1-2; D unresolved. Germline CDR1 is SGDLS and CDR2 is YYNGEE. V lost 0 bases to trimming and J lost 1 base, with 4 bases between them. This CDR3 comprises 13 residues. The CDR3 is CASSVDYNYGYTF. The CDR3 DNA sequence: TGTGCCAGCAGCGTAGACTATAACTATGGCTACACCTTC.

The rearrangement uses TRBV7-2 and TRBJ1-5; D gene uncertain. Germline CDR1 and CDR2: SGHTA and FQGNSA. This CDR3 is 14 amino acids long. Between the trimmed V and J ends, which lost 4 bases and 0 bases, there was a span of 7 bases. CDR3 region: CASSSYYSNQPQHF. Here the CDR3 DNA reads TGTGCCAGCAGCTCCTACTATAGCAATCAGCCCCAGCATTTT.

The chain joins TRBV5-6 to TRBJ2-1; TRBD1 aligns across 12 bases. The CDR3 is 18 residues long. The germline V gene encodes CDR1 SGHDT and CDR2 YYEEEE. The ends lost 4 bases at V and 6 bases at J; junction bases unmatched: 14. The CDR3 DNA sequence: TGTGCCAGCAGCGGGGGGACAGGGGGCCTTCTTATCGCCAATGAGCAGTTCTTC. It yields the protein CASSGGTGGLLIANEQFF.

This chain uses TRBV12-5 with TRBJ2-7; TRBD1 matches 8 bases. Trimming took 3 bases from V and 2 from J; bases not matched to a gene: 6. CDR1 and CDR2 (germline): LGHNT, FRNRAP. This CDR3 has 15 amino acids. CDR3 protein: CASGFSGGVPYEQYF. The CDR3 DNA sequence: TGTGCTAGTGGTTTCTCAGGGGGCGTCCCCTACGAGCAGTACTTC. The whole variable domain, remainder taken from reference TRBV12-5 and TRBJ2-7, is DARVTQTPRHKVTEMGQEVTMRCQPILGHNTVFWYRQTMMQGLELLAYFRNRAPLDDSGMPKDRFSAEMPDATLATLKIQPSEPRDSAVYFCASGFSGGVPYEQYFGPGTRLTVT.

This clone occurred once. The CDR3 region has the DNA TGTGCCAGCAGCTCCCTTGGGGGGTGGGATGAGCAGTTCTTC. Translation: CASSSLGGWDEQFF. The chain joins TRBV7-6 to TRBJ2-1, with D perhaps TRBD2 (6 bases). V shed 4 bases and J shed 8 bases, with 15 bases lying between them. Germline V gene lookup returns CDR1 SGHVS and CDR2 FNYEAQ. The length of the CDR3 is 14 residues. The variable domain in full, with the rest retrieved from reference TRBV7-6 and TRBJ2-1, is GAGVSQSPRYKVTKRGQDVALRCDPISGHVSLYWYRQALGQGPEFLTYFNYEAQQDKSGLPNDRFSAERPEGSISTLTIQRTEQRDSAMYRCASSSLGGWDEQFFGPGTRLTVL.

The rearrangement uses TRBV4-1 and TRBJ2-4; the D is unclear. Trimming pared 6 bases from V and 6 bases from J, leaving 15 bases between. There are 14 residues in the CDR3. Germline V gene data show CDR1 as MGHRA and CDR2 as YSYEKL. The DNA for the CDR3 is TGCGCCAGCAGTCTCAGAGGCACGGGAAACATTCAGTACTTC. It encodes CASSLRGTGNIQYF.

The chain has TRBV6-1 and TRBJ2-3, with a weak D call TRBD1 (5 bases). V lost 4 bases, J lost 1 base, and 15 bases lay in between. Per germline, CDR1 MNHNS and CDR2 SASEGT. CDR3 length: 16 residues. In DNA form, the CDR3 reads TGTGCCAGCAGTGTCCACTTCGGACAACGCACAGATACGCAGTATTTT. Its protein is CASSVHFGQRTDTQYF.

Concerning this clone: The junction shows a germline mismatch at one end, possibly a read error. The J gene is TRBJ1-1, the V gene TRBV4-1, with TRBD1 identical over 9 bases. CDR1 and CDR2 from the germline V gene are MGHRA and YSYEKL. CDR3 length: 15 amino acids. CDR3 sequence (DNA): TGCGCCAGCAGCGAAGAGGGACAGGGTGACACTGAAGCTTTCTTT. It is translated as CASSEEGQGDTEAFF.

Only a few counts were recorded for this clone. The CDR3 DNA reads TGCGCCAGCAGCTTTTGGGAGACGAGCAATTCACCCCTCCACTTT. This codes for CASSFWETSNSPLHF. V and J are TRBV5-1 and TRBJ1-6; no definite D call. Germline CDR1 and CDR2: SGHRS and YFSETQ. The CDR3 spans 15 residues. Trimming cost V 2 bases and J 7 bases, with 13 bases left between them.

In this sample, this clone turned up once. This chain uses TRBV10-1 with TRBJ2-1, with 7 bases matching TRBD1. The length of the CDR3 is 15 residues. Germline CDR1 reads WNHNN; CDR2 reads SYGVQD (reference sequence). V was pared by 2 bases and J by 5 bases, with 6 bases of the junction left unmatched. The chain's CDR3 is CASSEVGTANNEQFF. The CDR3 DNA reads as TGCGCCAGCAGTGAGGTAGGGACAGCTAACAATGAGCAGTTCTTC.

This chain uses TRBV15 with TRBJ2-7; 10 nucleotides agree with TRBD2. V was pared by 6 bases and J by 7 bases, with 6 bases of the junction left unmatched. Germline V gives CDR1 LNHNV, CDR2 YYDKDF (reference sequence). The CDR3 covers 13 residues. CDR3 protein: CATSTPGLAEQYF. The CDR3 DNA sequence: TGTGCCACCAGTACCCCGGGACTAGCGGAGCAGTACTTC.

The chain combines TRBV7-9 with TRBJ1-1, with a tentative D call TRBD1 (5 bases). The ends were cut back, 7 bases at V and 4 bases at J, with 13 bases in the middle. The CDR3 extends over 13 amino acids. Germline CDR1 is SEHNR and CDR2 is FQNEAQ (reference sequence). DNA for the CDR3: TGTGCCAGCACGGAGGGGCGCGGCACTGAAGCTTTCTTT. Its translation is CASTEGRGTEAFF.